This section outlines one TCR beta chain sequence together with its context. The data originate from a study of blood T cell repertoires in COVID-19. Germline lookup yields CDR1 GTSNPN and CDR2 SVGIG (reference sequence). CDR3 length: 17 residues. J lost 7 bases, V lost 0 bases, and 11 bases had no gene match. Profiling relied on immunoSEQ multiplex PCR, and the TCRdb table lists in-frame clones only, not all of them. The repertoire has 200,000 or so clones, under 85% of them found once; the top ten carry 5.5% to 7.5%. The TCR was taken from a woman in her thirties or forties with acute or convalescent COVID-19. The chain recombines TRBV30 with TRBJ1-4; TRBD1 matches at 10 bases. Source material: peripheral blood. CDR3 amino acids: CAWSVDRGRLGGEKLFF. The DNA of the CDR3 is TGTGCCTGGAGTGTAGACAGGGGGCGATTAGGCGGTGAAAAACTGTTTTTT. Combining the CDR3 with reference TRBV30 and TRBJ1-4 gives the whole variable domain SQTIHQWPATLVQPVGSPLSLECTVEGTSNPNLYWYRQAAGRGLQLLFYSVGIGQISSEVPQNLSASRPQDRQFILSSKKLLLSDSGFYLCAWSVDRGRLGGEKLFFGSGTQLSVL.